A single sample gave rise to the 14 T cell receptor beta chains below, sequenced in a study of response to subunit inactivated influenza vaccine. TCRdb ran MiXCR on the RT-PCR reads and lists one entry per CDR3 protein. The profile shows just over 300,000 distinct CDR3 sequences, 22% of them singletons. The sequencing here drew on PBMCs from blood, taken about 20 months after vaccination. These receptors all come from a man aged 50 to 69 who received an inactivated influenza vaccine.

A few counts support this clonotype. This chain uses TRBV5-1 with TRBJ1-4; perhaps TRBD1 as D (6 bases). The CDR3 has 14 residues. The germline V gene encodes CDR1 SGHRS and CDR2 YFSETQ. Trimming shortened V by 4 bases and J by 5 bases, and 12 bases separated the two germline ends. The DNA for the CDR3 is TGCGCCAGCAGCAGGTCGACAGGAAATGAAAAACTGTTTTTT. Protein product: CASSRSTGNEKLFF.

In this sample, this clonotype turned up a few times. The chain recombines TRBV7-3 with TRBJ1-2, with TRBD1 matching over 10 bases. Trimming at V came to 5 bases and at J to 7 bases, leaving 13 bases not matched to a gene. CDR3 length: 16 amino acids. Germline lookup yields CDR1 SGHTA and CDR2 FQGTGA. As DNA, the CDR3 is TGTGCCAGCAGCCCCGAGCCGGGACAGGGGCACGGTGGCTACACCTTC. The encoded protein is CASSPEPGQGHGGYTF.

The J gene is TRBJ2-5, the V gene TRBV7-2, with D maybe TRBD1 (5 bases). The length of the CDR3 is 15 residues. Germline CDR1 reads SGHTA; CDR2 reads FQGNSA. Deletions cut 4 bases from V and 2 bases from J, with 14 bases between. CDR3: CASSSTGRPQETQYF. DNA of the CDR3: TGTGCCAGCAGCTCCACAGGCAGGCCTCAAGAGACCCAGTACTTC.

The chain joins TRBV20-1 to TRBJ2-7; D might be TRBD1 or TRBD2, each matching 5 bases. This CDR3 is built from 13 residues. V dropped 1 base and J dropped 6 bases, with 13 bases sitting between them. Germline V gene data show CDR1 as DFQATT and CDR2 as SNEGSKA (reference sequence). Written as DNA, the CDR3 is TGCAGTGCTAGAGTGGCAGGGACCCTCGAGCAGTACTTC. Amino acid sequence: CSARVAGTLEQYF.

V and J are TRBV5-1 and TRBJ2-6; D ambiguous. Germline V gene data show CDR1 as SGHRS and CDR2 as YFSETQ. The CDR3 spans 16 residues. Deletions cut 7 bases from V and 0 bases from J, with 14 bases between. The CDR3 DNA sequence: TGCGCCAGCTCGCGTGCCTTGAGCTCTGGGGCCAACGTCCTGACTTTC. Protein product: CASSRALSSGANVLTF.

The J gene is TRBJ1-1, the V gene TRBV6-2 or TRBV6-3; no clear D gene. V shed 7 bases and J shed 0 bases, with 18 bases lying between them. Per the germline V gene, CDR1 is MNHEY and CDR2 is SVGEGT. The CDR3 length is 16 residues. This CDR3 reads CASNKRPEVVNTEAFF. The CDR3, as DNA: TGTGCCAGCAACAAAAGGCCAGAGGTGGTGAACACTGAAGCTTTCTTT.

This clonotype was observed a handful of times. The chain is built from TRBV20-1 and TRBJ1-1; D is unclear. The CDR3 loop spans 14 amino acids. V lost 0 bases to trimming and J lost 4 bases, with 12 bases between them. The germline gives CDR1 DFQATT, CDR2 SNEGSKA (reference sequence). The CDR3 coding sequence is TGCAGTGCTAGAGATCCCGTGGAGGTCACTGAAGCTTTCTTT. Translated: CSARDPVEVTEAFF.

This clonotype was seen just once. The chain is built from TRBV5-1 and TRBJ2-2; D is unresolved. This CDR3 spans 16 amino acids. Trimming cost V 0 bases and J 1 base, with 10 bases left between them. The germline gives CDR1 SGHRS, CDR2 YFSETQ. CDR3 amino acids: CASSLDGRRNTGELFF. Here the CDR3 DNA reads TGCGCCAGCAGCTTGGATGGCAGGAGGAACACCGGGGAGCTGTTTTTT.

This clonotype has just a few counts. The CDR3 DNA is TGCAGTGCTAGCGGCGCTAGCATTGGGTCCTACAATGAGCAGTTCTTC. Amino acid sequence: CSASGASIGSYNEQFF. V and J are TRBV20-1 and TRBJ2-1; weak D call: TRBD2 (5 bases). CDR1 and CDR2 (germline): DFQATT, SNEGSKA (reference sequence). The CDR3 runs 16 residues. V was shortened by 3 bases and J by 1 base, with 16 bases between the two germline ends.

This clonotype came up a few times. J is TRBJ2-3 and V is TRBV30; D is ambiguous. The CDR3 extends over 13 amino acids. Trimming pared 2 bases from V and 3 bases from J, leaving 9 bases between. CDR1 is GTSNPN, CDR2 SVGIG, per germline (reference sequence). The CDR3 loop reads CAWSIMGTDTQYF. CDR3 sequence (DNA): TGTGCCTGGAGTATAATGGGGACAGATACGCAGTATTTT.

This clonotype appeared many times. The rearrangement uses TRBV4-2 and TRBJ2-2, with 9 bases aligning to TRBD2. Losses at the gene ends were 1 base for V and 5 bases for J; bases not matched to a gene: 5. Germline CDR1 and CDR2: LGHNA and YNFKEQ. The CDR3 is made up of 16 amino acids. CDR3 sequence (DNA): TGTGCCAGCAGCCAAGGGGCTAGCGGGAAAACCGGGGAGCTGTTTTTT. It translates to CASSQGASGKTGELFF.

A few counts support this clonotype. This chain uses TRBV3-1 with TRBJ2-6, with D tentatively TRBD1 or TRBD2 (5 bases each). V shed 4 bases and J shed 4 bases, with 20 bases lying between them. CDR3 length: 18 residues. Germline loops: CDR1 LGHDT, CDR2 YNNKEL (reference sequence). CDR3 sequence reads: CASSRDGTRFSGANVLTF. The CDR3 coding sequence is TGTGCCAGCAGCCGAGACGGGACCCGGTTCTCCGGGGCCAACGTCCTGACTTTC.

The rearrangement links TRBV5-1 to TRBJ2-3; D not certain. This CDR3 has 12 residues. CDR1 and CDR2 (germline): SGHRS, YFSETQ. The V end was cut by 5 bases, the J end by 5 bases, with 9 bases between. CDR3 DNA: TGCGCCAGCAGACATCTGGGAGATACGCAGTATTTT. Residues: CASRHLGDTQYF.

The CDR3 nucleotides are TGCAGTGCTACCGGGACTCAGAACACCGGGGAGCTGTTTTTT. It translates to CSATGTQNTGELFF. This sequence joins TRBV20-1 and TRBJ2-2; D possibly corresponds to TRBD2 (6 bases). This CDR3 has 14 amino acids. V was pared by 4 bases and J by 1 base, with 10 bases between. Germline CDR1 and CDR2: DFQATT and SNEGSKA (reference sequence).